These 25 T cell receptor beta chains were all obtained from the same sample, sequenced in a study of T cell repertoires in cytomegalovirus infection. Their cognate antigens are unknown. MiXCR, run by TCRdb on the reads, gives a single entry per CDR3 protein. The table shows about 830,000 distinct CDR3 sequences, with about 31% occurring only once. Sample: cultured CD8+ T cells from PBMCs, taken from culture after CMV antigen stimulation. Receptors originate from a human donor in good health (CMV status not recorded). Some clones in this sample may be carry-over from other donors' samples.

This clonotype was counted between two and nine times. CDR3 DNA: TGTGCCAGTAGTATAGTGACTAGCGCTGAAGCTTTCTTT. Translating gives CASSIVTSAEAFF. The V gene is TRBV19, the J gene TRBJ1-1; unclear D gene. Trimming took 1 base from V and 6 from J, leaving 9 bases between them. Germline lookup yields CDR1 LNHDA and CDR2 SQIVND (reference sequence). This CDR3 comprises 13 residues. Using reference TRBV19 and TRBJ1-1 for the parts outside the CDR3, the full variable domain is DGGITQSPKYLFRKEGQNVTLSCEQNLNHDAMYWYRQDPGQGLRLIYYSQIVNDFQKGDIAEGYSVSREKKESFPLTVTSAQKNPTAFYLCASSIVTSAEAFFGQGTRLTVV.

Worth noting for this clonotype: A much larger clonotype is one base distant, so this may be a read error. J is TRBJ2-1 and V is TRBV7-6, with 9 bases identical to TRBD2. CDR1 is SGHVS and CDR2 is FNYEAQ in the germline V gene. The CDR3 is 13 residues long. The CDR3 coding sequence is TGTGTCAGCAGCTTAGCGGGGGACAATGAGCAGTTCTTC. Translating gives CVSSLAGDNEQFF.

This clonotype was detected only a few times. The rearrangement joins TRBV7-3 to TRBJ2-3; D gene uncertain. This CDR3 has 16 residues. Germline CDR1 is SGHTA and CDR2 is FQGTGA. Trimming left V 3 bases short and J 0 bases short, with 13 bases between. The CDR3 DNA sequence: TGTGCCAGCAGCTTGAGGCTTGCCTCTAGCACAGATACGCAGTATTTT. Protein product: CASSLRLASSTDTQYF.

On this clonotype: At one end the junction does not follow the germline gene, possibly because of a read error. The CDR3 nucleotides are TGTGCTAGCAGCCCCGGGAGGGGACTAGCGGGGACCCAGGAGCAGTTCTTC. It codes for CASSPGRGLAGTQEQFF. The chain has TRBV7-6 and TRBJ2-1, with 13 bases aligning to TRBD2. Germline V gives CDR1 SGHVS, CDR2 FNYEAQ. The CDR3 spans 17 residues. The variable domain in full, with the rest retrieved from reference TRBV7-6 and TRBJ2-1, is GAGVSQSPRYKVTKRGQDVALRCDPISGHVSLYWYRQALGQGPEFLTYFNYEAQQDKSGLPNDRFSAERPEGSISTLTIQRTEQRDSAMYRCASSPGRGLAGTQEQFFGPGTRLTVL.

This clonotype was found once. The chain employs TRBV6-5 and TRBJ2-1; D perhaps matches TRBD2 (5 bases). Germline-derived CDR1 and CDR2 are MNHEY and SVGAGI. This CDR3 is 14 amino acids long. Trimming cost V 2 bases and J 7 bases, with 12 bases left between them. Here the CDR3 reads CASSYAGELNEQFF. The CDR3 nucleotides are TGTGCCAGCAGTTACGCCGGGGAGTTGAATGAGCAGTTCTTC.

This clonotype was observed once. V and J are TRBV10-3 and TRBJ2-3; 10 positions match TRBD2. The CDR3 has 16 residues. Trimming removed 6 bases from V and 2 bases from J; junction bases left unmatched: 8. Germline CDR1 ENHRY, CDR2 SYGVKD. In DNA form, the CDR3 reads TGTGCCATCAGGGCCCTACTAGCGGGGTCCACAGATACGCAGTATTTT. Amino acid sequence: CAIRALLAGSTDTQYF.

This clonotype was detected only a few times. This chain's CDR3 is CASSREGPRDPEAFF. The CDR3 coding sequence is TGCGCCAGCAGCCGGGAGGGCCCCAGGGACCCAGAAGCTTTCTTT. This sequence joins TRBV5-1 and TRBJ1-1; possibly TRBD1 for D (5 bases). Deletions cut 4 bases from V and 8 bases from J, with 21 bases between. Germline CDR1 and CDR2: SGHRS and YFSETQ. The CDR3 extends over 15 amino acids.

The table lists this clonotype with a few counts. This chain connects TRBV28 to TRBJ2-5; the D gene is possibly TRBD2 (5 bases). The CDR3 covers 15 residues. Trimming took 4 bases from V and 3 from J, leaving 15 bases between them. From germline, CDR1 is MDHEN and CDR2 SYDVKM. DNA of the CDR3: TGTGCCAGCAGTTCGCGGACGGGGTTTGAAGAGACCCAGTACTTC. Protein: CASSSRTGFEETQYF. Full variable domain (outside the CDR3, taken from reference TRBV28 and TRBJ2-5): DVKVTQSSRYLVKRTGEKVFLECVQDMDHENMFWYRQDPGLGLRLIYFSYDVKMKEKGDIPEGYSVSREKKERFSLILESASTNQTSMYLCASSSRTGFEETQYFGPGTRLLVL.

The V gene is TRBV27, the J gene TRBJ1-2, with TRBD1 matching 7 bases. The CDR3 covers 19 residues. Germline V gives CDR1 MNHEY, CDR2 SMNVEV (reference sequence). Trimming removed 4 bases from V and 3 bases from J; junction bases left unmatched: 20. In nucleotides, the CDR3 is TGTGCCAGCAGTTCTAATACGGACAGGAGCCTATTTTCCTACTATGGCTACACCTTC. Translated, it gives CASSSNTDRSLFSYYGYTF.

The table lists this clonotype with a few counts. V usage is TRBV2 and J usage is TRBJ1-6; TRBD1 matches 7 bases. The CDR3 length is 15 residues. Unmatched junction bases numbered 6, after V lost 5 bases and J lost 5 bases. Germline CDR1 and CDR2: SNHLY and FYNNEI. As DNA, the CDR3 is TGTGCCAGCAGTTCGGCCGGGACAGATAATTCACCCCTCCACTTT. The encoded protein is CASSSAGTDNSPLHF.

This clonotype has just a few counts. The chain couples TRBV24-1 to TRBJ2-5; tentatively, D is TRBD1 or TRBD2 (5 bases each). Germline CDR1 reads KGHDR; CDR2 reads SFDVKD. The ends were cut back, 1 base at V and 3 bases at J, with 11 bases in the middle. The CDR3 consists of 15 residues. CDR3 nucleotides: TGTGCCACCAGTGATTTCCGGGACGGCAAAGAGACCCAGTACTTC. It specifies CATSDFRDGKETQYF.

The table lists this clonotype with a few counts. The V and J genes are TRBV7-2 and TRBJ1-6, with D tentatively TRBD1 (5 bases). In germline, CDR1 is SGHTA, CDR2 FQGNSA. V shed 1 base and J shed 15 bases, with 7 bases lying between them. The CDR3 runs to 11 residues. The CDR3 is CASSLGQILHF. For the CDR3, the DNA is TGTGCCAGCAGCTTAGGACAGATCCTCCACTTT.

This clonotype showed up many times. The chain has TRBV7-8 and TRBJ2-2; tentative D call: TRBD2 (6 bases). The germline gives CDR1 SGHVS, CDR2 FQNEAQ. This CDR3 spans 17 amino acids. The V gene lost 3 bases and the J gene lost 5 bases, with 19 bases spanning the gap. The CDR3, as DNA: TGTGCCAGCAGCTTTCCTATTGCGGGGAAGAGGACCGGGGAGCTGTTTTTT. It yields the protein CASSFPIAGKRTGELFF.

J is TRBJ2-5 and V is TRBV7-3, with 7 bases aligning to TRBD1. V shed 6 bases, J shed 3 bases, and the junction held 10 bases outside the gene matches. This CDR3 region has 15 residues. Germline V CDR1 and CDR2: SGHTA, FQGTGA. CDR3 protein: CASRPGQTTEETQYF. Here the CDR3 DNA reads TGTGCCAGCAGGCCGGGACAGACGACGGAAGAGACCCAGTACTTC.

As DNA, the CDR3 is TGTGCCAGCAGCTTAGCTAGCGGGGGTATTTCCTACGAGCAGTACGTC. Protein sequence: CASSLASGGISYEQYV. This chain uses TRBV7-6 with TRBJ2-7; 9 positions agree with TRBD2. CDR1 and CDR2 (germline): SGHVS, FNYEAQ. With V trimmed by 0 bases and J by 1 base, 4 bases remained unmatched. This CDR3 comprises 16 residues.

The V and J genes are TRBV19 and TRBJ1-6; perhaps TRBD1 as D (5 bases). With 5 bases removed from V and 6 bases from J, the gap between germline ends came to 14 bases. The germline CDR1 and CDR2 sequences are LNHDA and SQIVND (reference sequence). The CDR3 totals 15 residues. CDR3 DNA: TGTGCCAGTAGTCCAAGACAGCGATTTAATTCACCCCTCCACTTT. The encoded protein is CASSPRQRFNSPLHF.

The chain is built from TRBV4-3 and TRBJ2-2; 7 bases fit TRBD1. Trimming removed 1 base from V and 6 bases from J; junction bases left unmatched: 8. Looked up from germline, CDR1 is LGHNA and CDR2 is YSLEER. The CDR3 length is 16 residues. CDR3 amino acids: CASSQGDSGGAGELFF. CDR3 sequence (DNA): TGCGCCAGCAGCCAAGGGGACAGTGGGGGAGCCGGGGAGCTGTTTTTT.

This clonotype was recorded a few times. The chain joins TRBV12-3 or TRBV12-4 to TRBJ2-1, with no clear D. CDR3 size: 16 residues. Trimming shortened V by 4 bases and J by 0 bases, and 13 bases separated the two germline ends. The CDR3 here is CASSYMNMSSYNEQFF. The CDR3 DNA sequence: TGTGCCAGCAGTTACATGAACATGAGCTCCTACAATGAGCAGTTCTTC.

The CDR3 protein is CASSWVQGGTGELFF. The CDR3 coding sequence is TGTGCCAGCAGTTGGGTGCAGGGGGGCACCGGGGAGCTGTTTTTT. J is TRBJ2-2 and V is TRBV6-2 or TRBV6-3; D might be TRBD1 (7 bases). CDR3 size: 15 residues. Germline V gene data show CDR1 as MNHEY and CDR2 as SVGEGT. Deletions cut 4 bases from V and 4 bases from J, with 13 bases between.

The V call is TRBV28, the J call TRBJ1-2; TRBD1 agrees at 7 bases. Per the germline V gene, CDR1 is MDHEN and CDR2 is SYDVKM. V was pared by 5 bases and J by 2 bases, with 23 bases of the junction left unmatched. The CDR3 covers 20 residues. CDR3 sequence reads: CASSPTILDRTTGMNYGYTF. CDR3 DNA: TGTGCCAGCAGTCCCACTATTTTGGACCGAACGACAGGGATGAACTATGGCTACACCTTC.

The J gene is TRBJ1-2, the V gene TRBV15; 9 bases agree with TRBD1. This CDR3 contains 13 residues. V lost 5 bases and J lost 8; bases outside the gene matches: 6. CDR1 is LNHNV and CDR2 is YYDKDF in the germline V gene (reference sequence). The CDR3 nucleotides are TGTGCCACCAGCGGGACAGGGATTGCCGGCTACACCTTC. Protein product: CATSGTGIAGYTF.

This chain uses TRBV4-1 with TRBJ2-2; D remains unclear. Looked up from germline, CDR1 is MGHRA and CDR2 is YSYEKL. The CDR3 consists of 12 residues. V was trimmed by 3 bases and J by 7 bases, leaving 6 bases between them. The CDR3, as DNA: TGCGCCAGCAGCCATCCCTTCGGGGAGCTGTTTTTT. Protein sequence: CASSHPFGELFF.

There are a few counts of this clonotype. V usage is TRBV12-3 or TRBV12-4 and J usage is TRBJ2-5; 9 bases fit TRBD2. After removal of 4 bases from V and 4 bases from J, the junction contained 4 bases not matched to a gene. This CDR3 region has 14 residues. CDR3 nucleotides: TGTGCCAGCAGTTCAGCTAGCGGGGTAGAGACCCAGTACTTC. It is translated as CASSSASGVETQYF.

The chain links TRBV4-1 to TRBJ2-5; D ambiguous. CDR1 is MGHRA, CDR2 YSYEKL, per germline. The V end lost 1 base, the J end lost 5 bases, and 8 bases lay between the germline ends. The CDR3 runs 13 residues. The CDR3 nucleotides are TGCGCCAGCAGCCAAGGAGTAAGTGAGACCCAGTACTTC. Its protein is CASSQGVSETQYF.

The sample holds many counts of this clonotype. The CDR3 loop reads CASSQNRGRQETQYF. The CDR3 DNA is TGTGCCAGCAGCCAAAACCGGGGGAGACAAGAGACCCAGTACTTC. The V call is TRBV7-6, the J call TRBJ2-5; D may be TRBD2 (6 bases). V dropped 5 bases and J dropped 2 bases, with 15 bases sitting between them. CDR1 is SGHVS, CDR2 FNYEAQ, per germline. The CDR3 is made up of 15 amino acids. Drawing the rest from reference TRBV7-6 and TRBJ2-5, the complete variable domain is GAGVSQSPRYKVTKRGQDVALRCDPISGHVSLYWYRQALGQGPEFLTYFNYEAQQDKSGLPNDRFSAERPEGSISTLTIQRTEQRDSAMYRCASSQNRGRQETQYFGPGTRLLVL.